The rows below give T cell receptor beta chains drawn from one sample of a study of response to subunit inactivated influenza vaccine. TCRdb reanalysed the RT-PCR reads using MiXCR and keeps one entry per CDR3 protein. The sample shows 600,000 to 700,000 distinct CDR3 sequences, 11% to 15% of them seen only once. The sample was PBMCs from blood, taken approximately 15 days before vaccination. Receptor source: a man over 45 who received an inactivated influenza vaccine. CDR3s include the opening cysteine and the closing phenylalanine or tryptophan. The order of the fields is V gene, J gene, D gene, clone size, CDR3 DNA, CDR3 protein. The D gene is left open where the match is weak. Rows may omit the clone size; those that give it use once, few, many or a size class.

TRBV28	TRBJ2-5	NA	NA	TGTGCCATCGGCCCGCGGGGCGGGGAGACCCAGTACTTC	CAIGPRGGETQYF
TRBV7-8	TRBJ2-1	TRBD1	NA	TGTGCCAGCAGCCCGTGGACAGGGGGGCGGGATGAGCAGTTCTTC	CASSPWTGGRDEQFF
TRBV7-9	TRBJ2-1	NA	many	TGTGCCAGCAGCTTGATACAGGACAATGAGCAGTTCTTC	CASSLIQDNEQFF
TRBV20-1	TRBJ1-5	NA	NA	TGCAGTGCCACCACCCGGAGCAATCAGCCCCAGCATTTT	CSATTRSNQPQHF
TRBV18	TRBJ2-7	NA	few	TGTGCCAGCTCACCGACCCTGAACTACGAGCAGTACTTC	CASSPTLNYEQYF
TRBV6-1	TRBJ2-1	NA	NA	TGTGCCAGCAGCCGAAGCTGGGATGGGTCCTACAATGAGCAGTTCTTC	CASSRSWDGSYNEQFF
TRBV7-6	TRBJ2-1	TRBD2	NA	TGTGCCAGCAGCCACCCGACTAGCGGAGACAATGAGCAGTTCTTC	CASSHPTSGDNEQFF
TRBV12-3/TRBV12-4	TRBJ2-2	TRBD1	many	TGTGCCAGCAGTTTACGGGACAGGGGGGAGCTGTTTTTT	CASSLRDRGELFF
TRBV25-1	TRBJ2-7	NA	many	TGTGCCAGCAGTGTCTGGGACGCAGGTCGTTCCTACGAGCAGTACTTC	CASSVWDAGRSYEQYF
TRBV6-5	TRBJ1-2	NA	NA	TGTGCCAGCAGTTACAGTAGACAAGGACACCATGGCTACACCTTC	CASSYSRQGHHGYTF
TRBV12-3/TRBV12-4	TRBJ2-7	NA	NA	TGTGCCAGCAGGCTATTCAGGGGCGACAACGAGCAGTACTTC	CASRLFRGDNEQYF
TRBV6-2/TRBV6-3	TRBJ1-1	TRBD1	many	TGTGCCAGCAGTTCCCGACAGGGGAGGACTGAAGCTTTCTTT	CASSSRQGRTEAFF